The present T cell receptor beta chain was sequenced within a study of T-cell reconstitution after alpha-beta-depleted transplantation in children. Study-level points and caveats: T-cell counts and diversity at one year following transplant were attributed mainly to newly produced T cells. At day 60, the high TCRbeta diversity found in some patients originated from recipient T cells and thymic progenitors that had survived.

This sample's TCRbeta library carried unique molecular identifier barcodes. Each CDR3 protein is one row after TCRdb ran MiXCR on the PCR reads. Found here are about 980,000 distinct CDR3 sequences, less than 30% of them singletons; the top ten hold roughly 30%. A word on this clonotype: Antigen: not known.

V was pared by 1 base and J by 2 bases, with 13 bases between. CDR3 length: 16 amino acids. Germline V lookup: CDR1 KGHDR, CDR2 SFDVKD. This chain links TRBV24-1 with TRBJ2-5; D is tentatively TRBD1 or TRBD2 (5 bases each). This receptor was taken from a boy younger than two who had a stem cell transplant for SCID, so the T cells may come from the graft donor. Material: PBMCs, mostly from graft donor cells, obtained 360 days after TCRalphabeta/CD19-depleted stem cell transplant. The CDR3 loop reads CATSDLRDGKQETQYF. For the CDR3, the DNA is TGTGCCACCAGTGATTTACGGGACGGAAAGCAAGAGACCCAGTACTTC.